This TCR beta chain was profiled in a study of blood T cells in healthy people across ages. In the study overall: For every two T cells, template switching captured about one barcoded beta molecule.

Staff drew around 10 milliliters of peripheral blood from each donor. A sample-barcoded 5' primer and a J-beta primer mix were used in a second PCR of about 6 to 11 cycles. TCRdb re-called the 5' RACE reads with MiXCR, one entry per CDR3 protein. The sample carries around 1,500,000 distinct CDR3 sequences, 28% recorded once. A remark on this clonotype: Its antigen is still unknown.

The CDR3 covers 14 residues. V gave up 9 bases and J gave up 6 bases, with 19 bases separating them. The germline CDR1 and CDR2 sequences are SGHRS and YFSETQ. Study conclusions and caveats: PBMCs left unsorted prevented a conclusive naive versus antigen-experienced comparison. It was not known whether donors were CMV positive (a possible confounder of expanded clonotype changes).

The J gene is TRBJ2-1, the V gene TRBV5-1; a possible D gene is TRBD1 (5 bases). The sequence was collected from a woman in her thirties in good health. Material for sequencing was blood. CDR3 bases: TGCGCCACCTCGCAAGGGGTAGGTGGCAATGAGCAGTTCTTC. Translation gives CATSQGVGGNEQFF.